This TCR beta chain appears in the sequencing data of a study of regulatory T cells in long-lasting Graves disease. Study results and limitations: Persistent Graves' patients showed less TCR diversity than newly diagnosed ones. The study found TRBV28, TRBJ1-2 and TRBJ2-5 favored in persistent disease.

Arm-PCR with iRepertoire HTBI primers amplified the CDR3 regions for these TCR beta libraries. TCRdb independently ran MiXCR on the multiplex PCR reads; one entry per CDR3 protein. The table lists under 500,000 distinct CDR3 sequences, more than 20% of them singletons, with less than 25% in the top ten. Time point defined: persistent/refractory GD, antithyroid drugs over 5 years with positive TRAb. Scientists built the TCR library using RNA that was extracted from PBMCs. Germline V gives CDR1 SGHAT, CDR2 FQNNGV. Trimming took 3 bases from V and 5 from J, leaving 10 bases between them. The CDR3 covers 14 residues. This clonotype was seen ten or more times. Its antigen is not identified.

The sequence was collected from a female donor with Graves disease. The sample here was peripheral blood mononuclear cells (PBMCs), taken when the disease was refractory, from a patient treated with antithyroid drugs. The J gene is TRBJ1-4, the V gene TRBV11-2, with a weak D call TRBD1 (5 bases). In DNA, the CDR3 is TGTGCCAGCAGCTTTGGACATGTCAATGAAAAACTGTTTTTT. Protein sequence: CASSFGHVNEKLFF. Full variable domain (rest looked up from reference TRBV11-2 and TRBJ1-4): EAGVAQSPRYKIIEKRQSVAFWCNPISGHATLYWYQQILGQGPKLLIQFQNNGVVDDSQLPKDRFSAERLKGVDSTLKIQPAKLEDSAVYLCASSFGHVNEKLFFGSGTQLSVL.